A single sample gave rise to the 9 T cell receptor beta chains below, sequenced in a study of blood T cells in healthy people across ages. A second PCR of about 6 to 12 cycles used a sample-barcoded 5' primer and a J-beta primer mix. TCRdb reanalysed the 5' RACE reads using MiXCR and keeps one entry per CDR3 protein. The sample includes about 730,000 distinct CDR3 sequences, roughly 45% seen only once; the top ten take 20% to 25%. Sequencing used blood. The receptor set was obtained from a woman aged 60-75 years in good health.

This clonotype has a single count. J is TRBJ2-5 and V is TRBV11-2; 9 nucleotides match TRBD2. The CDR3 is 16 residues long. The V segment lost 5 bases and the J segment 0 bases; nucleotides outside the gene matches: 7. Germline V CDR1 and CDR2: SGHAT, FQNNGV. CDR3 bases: TGTGCCAGCAGCCCCCATAGCGGGGGTTACCAAGAGACCCAGTACTTC. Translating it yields CASSPHSGGYQETQYF.

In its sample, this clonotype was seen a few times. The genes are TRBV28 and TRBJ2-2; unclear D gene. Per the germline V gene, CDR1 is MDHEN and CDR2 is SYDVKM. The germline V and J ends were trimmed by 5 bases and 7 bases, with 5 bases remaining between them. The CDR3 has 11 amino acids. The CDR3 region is CASSQYGELFF. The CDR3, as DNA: TGTGCCAGCAGTCAATACGGGGAGCTGTTTTTT.

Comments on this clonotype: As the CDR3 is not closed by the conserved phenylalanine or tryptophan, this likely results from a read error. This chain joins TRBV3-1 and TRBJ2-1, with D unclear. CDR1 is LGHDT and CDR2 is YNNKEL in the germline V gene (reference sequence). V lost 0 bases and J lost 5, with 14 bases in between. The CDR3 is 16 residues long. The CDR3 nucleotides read TGTGCCAGCAGCCAAGACATCAGCTACCTTGACAATGAGCAGTTCTTA. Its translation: CASSQDISYLDNEQFL.

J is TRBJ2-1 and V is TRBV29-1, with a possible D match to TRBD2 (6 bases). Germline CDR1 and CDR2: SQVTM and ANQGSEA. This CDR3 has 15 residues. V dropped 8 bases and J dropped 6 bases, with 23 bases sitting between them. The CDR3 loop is CSSSGVQAPVNEQFF. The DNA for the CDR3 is TGCAGCTCCTCGGGGGTTCAGGCGCCGGTCAATGAGCAGTTCTTC.

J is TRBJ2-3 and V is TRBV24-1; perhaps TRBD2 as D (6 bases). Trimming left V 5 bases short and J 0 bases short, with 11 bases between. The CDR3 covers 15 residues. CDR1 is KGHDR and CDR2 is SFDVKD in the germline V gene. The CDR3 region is CATSGPSDSTDTQYF. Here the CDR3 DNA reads TGTGCCACCAGTGGTCCTAGCGATAGCACAGATACGCAGTATTTT.

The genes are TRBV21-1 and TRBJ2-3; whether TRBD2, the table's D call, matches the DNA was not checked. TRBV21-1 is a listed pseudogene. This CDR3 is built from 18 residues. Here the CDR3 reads CASSKDPLAGAHTDTQYF. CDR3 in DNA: TGTGCCAGCAGCAAAGACCCCTTAGCGGGCGCTCACACAGATACGCAGTATTTT.

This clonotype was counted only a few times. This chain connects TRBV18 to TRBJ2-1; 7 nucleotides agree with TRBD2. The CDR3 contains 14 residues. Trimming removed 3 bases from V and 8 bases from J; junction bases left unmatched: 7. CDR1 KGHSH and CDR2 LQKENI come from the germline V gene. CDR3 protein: CASSPGLQLDEQFF. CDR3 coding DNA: TGTGCCAGCTCACCGGGACTACAACTCGATGAGCAGTTCTTC.

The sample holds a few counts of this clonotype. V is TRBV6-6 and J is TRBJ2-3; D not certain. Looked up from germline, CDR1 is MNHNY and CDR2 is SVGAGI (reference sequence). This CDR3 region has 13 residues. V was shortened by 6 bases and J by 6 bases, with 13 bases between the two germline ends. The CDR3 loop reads CASRYPPGDTQYF. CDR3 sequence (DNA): TGTGCCAGCAGGTACCCTCCGGGTGATACGCAGTATTTT.

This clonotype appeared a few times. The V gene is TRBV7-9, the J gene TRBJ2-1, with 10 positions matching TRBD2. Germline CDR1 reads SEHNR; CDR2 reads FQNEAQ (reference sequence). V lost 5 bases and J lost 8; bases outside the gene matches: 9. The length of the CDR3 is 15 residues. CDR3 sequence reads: CASSPYVAGGYEQFF. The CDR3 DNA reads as TGTGCCAGCAGCCCCTACGTAGCGGGAGGCTATGAGCAGTTCTTC.